Listed below are T cell receptor beta chains from one sample, sequenced in a study of blood T cell repertoires in COVID-19. TCRdb's table, derived via immunoSEQ multiplex PCR, lists solely in-frame clones and lacks some. The profile shows about 190,000 clones, 90% of them singletons. The sequencing input was peripheral blood. These receptors all come from a man aged 50 or older with acute or convalescent COVID-19. Each CDR3 is given with its conserved first and last residue. The order of the fields is CDR3 DNA, CDR3 protein, V gene, CDR3 length, clone size, D gene, J gene. A D gene is named only where the DNA matches it firmly. Clone size appears in some rows only: once, few, many, or a class for an expanded clone.

CDR3 DNA: TGCAGCGTAGCCGCCTCCGGGAGTGATGGAGTGCAGTACTTC
CDR3 protein: CSVAASGSDGVQYF
V gene: TRBV29-1
CDR3 length: 14
clone size: few
D gene: .
J gene: TRBJ2-7

CDR3 DNA: TGCAGCGCCGGTCGGGTTGATGAGCAGTTCTTC
CDR3 protein: CSAGRVDEQFF
V gene: TRBV29-1
CDR3 length: 11
clone size: .
D gene: .
J gene: TRBJ2-1

CDR3 DNA: TGTGCCAGCAGCAAGGGCGGGACAGATGTCTACGAGCAGTACTTC
CDR3 protein: CASSKGGTDVYEQYF
V gene: TRBV21-1
CDR3 length: 15
clone size: once
D gene: .
J gene: TRBJ2-7

CDR3 DNA: TGCGCCAGCAGCCAACCTAGCGGGGGGGTCAATGAGCAGTTCTTC
CDR3 protein: CASSQPSGGVNEQFF
V gene: TRBV4-3
CDR3 length: 15
clone size: .
D gene: TRBD2
J gene: TRBJ2-1

CDR3 DNA: TGTGCCAGCAGCTCGCGGGGGCCTGGAAACACCATATATTTT
CDR3 protein: CASSSRGPGNTIYF
V gene: TRBV5-8
CDR3 length: 14
clone size: .
D gene: .
J gene: TRBJ1-3

CDR3 DNA: TGTGCCAGCAGCTTTGGGACAGGGAGCTCCTACGAGCAGTACTTC
CDR3 protein: CASSFGTGSSYEQYF
V gene: TRBV5-4
CDR3 length: 15
clone size: .
D gene: TRBD1
J gene: TRBJ2-7

CDR3 DNA: TGTGCCAGCAGTAGGGGACAACTAGCCAAAAACATTCAGTACTTC
CDR3 protein: CASSRGQLAKNIQYF
V gene: TRBV2
CDR3 length: 15
clone size: .
D gene: .
J gene: TRBJ2-4

CDR3 DNA: TGTGCCAGCAGTTACTCCAGGGTTGGCAATGAGCAGTTCTTC
CDR3 protein: CASSYSRVGNEQFF
V gene: TRBV6-2/TRBV6-3
CDR3 length: 14
clone size: .
D gene: .
J gene: TRBJ2-1

CDR3 DNA: TGTGCCAGTGGACAGGGCGCCCAGCCCCAGCATTTT
CDR3 protein: CASGQGAQPQHF
V gene: TRBV27
CDR3 length: 12
clone size: .
D gene: TRBD1
J gene: TRBJ1-5

CDR3 DNA: TGTGCCAGCAGTAGGGGACAGGGGTCTGAAAAACTGTTTTTT
CDR3 protein: CASSRGQGSEKLFF
V gene: TRBV27
CDR3 length: 14
clone size: .
D gene: TRBD1
J gene: TRBJ1-4

CDR3 DNA: TGTGCCAGTAGTAGAACACAGGGAATCTATGGCTACACCTTC
CDR3 protein: CASSRTQGIYGYTF
V gene: TRBV19
CDR3 length: 14
clone size: once
D gene: .
J gene: TRBJ1-2

CDR3 DNA: TGCGCCAGCAGCTTGTCCGGGACTAGGGGCCACCAAGAGACCCAGTACTTC
CDR3 protein: CASSLSGTRGHQETQYF
V gene: TRBV5-1
CDR3 length: 17
clone size: .
D gene: TRBD2
J gene: TRBJ2-5

CDR3 DNA: TGTGCCAGCAGCCAGGTGGGGGGGCCACACCTTTACTCTGGAAACACCATATATTTT
CDR3 protein: CASSQVGGPHLYSGNTIYF
V gene: TRBV3-1/TRBV3-2
CDR3 length: 19
clone size: .
D gene: .
J gene: TRBJ1-3

CDR3 DNA: TGTGCCAGCAGCTTGGGCCGGGATGCGCAGTATTTT
CDR3 protein: CASSLGRDAQYF
V gene: TRBV5-6
CDR3 length: 12
clone size: .
D gene: .
J gene: TRBJ2-3

CDR3 DNA: TGCGCCAGCAGCCAACTTCTAGCGGGAGGGGTCGAGTACTTC
CDR3 protein: CASSQLLAGGVEYF
V gene: TRBV5-1
CDR3 length: 14
clone size: .
D gene: TRBD2
J gene: TRBJ2-7

CDR3 DNA: TGTGCCAGCAGTTCACCTACAGGGGGGCACATCTACGAGCAGTACTTC
CDR3 protein: CASSSPTGGHIYEQYF
V gene: TRBV27
CDR3 length: 16
clone size: .
D gene: TRBD1
J gene: TRBJ2-7

CDR3 DNA: TGTGCCAGCAGTTTGGGGGGGGCTGAAGCTTTCTTT
CDR3 protein: CASSLGGAEAFF
V gene: TRBV28
CDR3 length: 12
clone size: .
D gene: .
J gene: TRBJ1-1

CDR3 DNA: TGTGCCAGCAGCGGCACAGGGGTGGATCAGCCCCAGCATTTT
CDR3 protein: CASSGTGVDQPQHF
V gene: TRBV7-9
CDR3 length: 14
clone size: once
D gene: TRBD1
J gene: TRBJ1-5

CDR3 DNA: TGTGCCAGCAGCGTACTGACAGGGGGCGAAGGAGAAAAACTGTTTTTT
CDR3 protein: CASSVLTGGEGEKLFF
V gene: TRBV9
CDR3 length: 16
clone size: .
D gene: TRBD1
J gene: TRBJ1-4

CDR3 DNA: TGTGCCAGCAGCTTAATAAGGGGCACTGAAGCTTTCTTT
CDR3 protein: CASSLIRGTEAFF
V gene: TRBV11-2
CDR3 length: 13
clone size: .
D gene: .
J gene: TRBJ1-1

CDR3 DNA: TGTGCCAGCAGCTTGGGGACTAGCGGGGGGGCCTCCGGGGAGCTGTTTTTT
CDR3 protein: CASSLGTSGGASGELFF
V gene: TRBV5-4
CDR3 length: 17
clone size: few
D gene: TRBD2
J gene: TRBJ2-2

CDR3 DNA: TGTGCCAGCAGCTCCCTAACAGGAGCTAACACTGAAGCTTTCTTT
CDR3 protein: CASSSLTGANTEAFF
V gene: TRBV5-5
CDR3 length: 15
clone size: .
D gene: .
J gene: TRBJ1-1

CDR3 DNA: TGTGCCAGCAGTTACCGGCGGACAGGGAAGGACGGGGAGCTGTTTTTT
CDR3 protein: CASSYRRTGKDGELFF
V gene: TRBV6-5
CDR3 length: 16
clone size: .
D gene: TRBD1
J gene: TRBJ2-2

CDR3 DNA: TGTGCCAGTAGTGGACTGAAGGGACAGGGGGCGCTGGGCTATGGCTACACCTTC
CDR3 protein: CASSGLKGQGALGYGYTF
V gene: TRBV19
CDR3 length: 18
clone size: .
D gene: TRBD1
J gene: TRBJ1-2

CDR3 DNA: TGTGCCAGCAGCCCCGCGCGGGTACAGCCCCAGCATTTT
CDR3 protein: CASSPARVQPQHF
V gene: TRBV28
CDR3 length: 13
clone size: .
D gene: .
J gene: TRBJ1-5

CDR3 DNA: TGTGCAAGTCTCCCAGGGACAGGGTACCAGCCCCAGCATTTT
CDR3 protein: CASLPGTGYQPQHF
V gene: TRBV12-2
CDR3 length: 14
clone size: once
D gene: .
J gene: TRBJ1-5

CDR3 DNA: TGCGCCAGCAAAGGAGTAGGTCAGGGGGCTACCGGGGAGCTGTTTTTT
CDR3 protein: CASKGVGQGATGELFF
V gene: TRBV5-1
CDR3 length: 16
clone size: .
D gene: TRBD1
J gene: TRBJ2-2

CDR3 DNA: TGTGCCAGCAGGGGACTAGCGGGGGCCGGTAATACGCAGTATTTT
CDR3 protein: CASRGLAGAGNTQYF
V gene: TRBV2
CDR3 length: 15
clone size: .
D gene: TRBD2
J gene: TRBJ2-3

CDR3 DNA: TGTGCTAGTGGTTTGGTAGAGGTTCGGGGGACGGGCACTGAAGCTTTCTTT
CDR3 protein: CASGLVEVRGTGTEAFF
V gene: TRBV12-5
CDR3 length: 17
clone size: .
D gene: .
J gene: TRBJ1-1

CDR3 DNA: TGTGCCAGTAGTATCGGGGGTGACAGTTCCGGTGAAAAACTGTTTTTT
CDR3 protein: CASSIGGDSSGEKLFF
V gene: TRBV19
CDR3 length: 16
clone size: .
D gene: .
J gene: TRBJ1-4

CDR3 DNA: TGTGCTAGCAGCTTAACACAGGGGCGGCAAGAGACCCAGTACTTC
CDR3 protein: CASSLTQGRQETQYF
V gene: TRBV7-7
CDR3 length: 15
clone size: once
D gene: TRBD1
J gene: TRBJ2-5

CDR3 DNA: TGTGCCAGCAGTTACTCCGTATGGAGTACGCTAGCCAAAAACATTCAGTACTTC
CDR3 protein: CASSYSVWSTLAKNIQYF
V gene: TRBV6-2/TRBV6-3
CDR3 length: 18
clone size: .
D gene: .
J gene: TRBJ2-4

CDR3 DNA: TGTGCCAGCAGCCCCACTAGCGGGAGGGTTTATGAGCAGTTCTTC
CDR3 protein: CASSPTSGRVYEQFF
V gene: TRBV3-1/TRBV3-2
CDR3 length: 15
clone size: .
D gene: TRBD2
J gene: TRBJ2-1

CDR3 DNA: TGTGCCAGCAGTTTGGGAGGCTATGATTCACCCCTCCACTTT
CDR3 protein: CASSLGGYDSPLHF
V gene: TRBV28
CDR3 length: 14
clone size: .
D gene: .
J gene: TRBJ1-6

CDR3 DNA: TGTGCCAGCAGTCGGGGGTCCATAACCTTTGAAGCTTTCTTT
CDR3 protein: CASSRGSITFEAFF
V gene: TRBV28
CDR3 length: 14
clone size: few
D gene: .
J gene: TRBJ1-1

CDR3 DNA: TGTGCCAGCCGGATCCGGGACACACGGGCGCCCCTCCACTTT
CDR3 protein: CASRIRDTRAPLHF
V gene: TRBV19
CDR3 length: 14
clone size: once
D gene: .
J gene: TRBJ1-6

CDR3 DNA: TGTGCCAGCAGTTCATACAGGGGCGGCGCAACTAATGAAAAACTGTTTTTT
CDR3 protein: CASSSYRGGATNEKLFF
V gene: TRBV28
CDR3 length: 17
clone size: .
D gene: TRBD1
J gene: TRBJ1-4

CDR3 DNA: TGCAGTGCTCCGGAGGGGGAAAAACTGTTTTTT
CDR3 protein: CSAPEGEKLFF
V gene: TRBV20-1
CDR3 length: 11
clone size: .
D gene: .
J gene: TRBJ1-4

CDR3 DNA: TGTGCCAGCAGCATCACAGGGTCCACTGAAGCTTTCTTT
CDR3 protein: CASSITGSTEAFF
V gene: TRBV7-2
CDR3 length: 13
clone size: once
D gene: .
J gene: TRBJ1-1

CDR3 DNA: TGTGCCACCAGCACCACCGGGAGCTCCTACAATGAGCAGTTCTTC
CDR3 protein: CATSTTGSSYNEQFF
V gene: TRBV15
CDR3 length: 15
clone size: .
D gene: .
J gene: TRBJ2-1

CDR3 DNA: TGTGCCAGCAGGACGAGTTCGGGGTTCGCTTTCTTT
CDR3 protein: CASRTSSGFAFF
V gene: TRBV28
CDR3 length: 12
clone size: .
D gene: .
J gene: TRBJ1-1

CDR3 DNA: TGTGCCAGCAGCCTCAGGGGAGGGGAGCAGTTCTTC
CDR3 protein: CASSLRGGEQFF
V gene: TRBV7-6
CDR3 length: 12
clone size: .
D gene: .
J gene: TRBJ2-1